The 4 T cell receptor beta chains reported below all come from one sample, sequenced in a study of OX40 agonist ivuxolimab in advanced cancers. The method was the immunoSEQ multiplex PCR assay. This is the immuneACCESS table as TCRdb keeps it, with only in-frame sequences that have V and J called. A part of the clones is gone; compared with another copy, unresolved V genes explain less than half, and the rest is unexplained. This sample gives some 43,000 clones in total; approximately 86% of them show up just once. More than 13% of the sample belongs to the ten largest clones. The source was CD4+ or CD8+ T cells sorted from blood, collected in a trial of the OX40 agonist ivuxolimab. The receptors stem from an adult with an advanced solid tumor such as melanoma, head and neck, liver or kidney cancer.

V gene TRBV10-2 combines with J gene TRBJ1-5, with 7 bases fitting TRBD1. The CDR3 contains 13 residues. V shed 7 bases, J shed 7 bases, and the junction held 7 bases outside the gene matches. CDR1 and CDR2 (germline): WSHSY, SAAADI. The CDR3 region is CASTSLQGQPQHF. In DNA form, the CDR3 reads TGCGCCAGCACCTCATTACAGGGGCAGCCCCAGCATTTT.

This clone came up once. The CDR3 sequence: CASNPRDSLYEQYV. In DNA, the CDR3 is TGTGCCAGCAACCCACGGGACTCTCTTTACGAGCAGTACGTC. The chain joins TRBV28 to TRBJ2-7, with D perhaps matching TRBD2 (6 bases). V lost 7 bases to trimming and J lost 4 bases, with 17 bases between them. CDR3 size: 14 residues. Germline-derived CDR1 and CDR2 are MDHEN and SYDVKM.

This clone occurred a few times. V usage is TRBV6-1 and J usage is TRBJ1-2; D not resolved. Germline values: CDR1 MNHNS, CDR2 SASEGT. The CDR3 extends over 14 amino acids. V lost 0 bases, J lost 2 bases, and 7 bases lay in between. CDR3 sequence (DNA): TGTGCCAGCAGTGAAGCAGGGAGGAACTATGGCTACACCTTC. Its protein is CASSEAGRNYGYTF.

The chain uses TRBV11-2 and TRBJ2-7, with TRBD1 matching 8 bases. After removal of 5 bases from V and 6 bases from J, the junction contained 9 bases not matched to a gene. CDR3 size: 14 residues. Germline assignment: CDR1 SGHAT and CDR2 FQNNGV. CDR3 coding DNA: TGTGCCAGCAGCCAATCCGGACAGGGACTCGAGCAGTACGTC. This codes for CASSQSGQGLEQYV.